The clone carrying this T cell receptor beta chain has just a few counts. Six replicates per PBMC sample, mostly from around 500 ng of genomic DNA. Repertoires were generated with immunoSEQ multiplex PCR, while TCRdb's copy carries only in-frame clones and drops some. The sample contains 9,300 or so clones, around 75% of which appear only once. This record comes from a study of neoadjuvant anti-PD-1 for oral cavity cancer. Study background: Patients mostly received three to four biweekly nivolumab doses at 3 mg/kg before surgery.

The length of the CDR3 is 14 residues. The V end was cut by 5 bases, the J end by 5 bases, with 13 bases between. From germline, CDR1 is GTSNPN and CDR2 SVGIG (reference sequence). Time point here: after neoadjuvant nivolumab, at surgical resection. V and J are TRBV30 and TRBJ1-6; unclear D gene. The sequence derives from a person aged 40 to 85 with oral cavity squamous cell carcinoma. The sequencing here drew on PBMCs, taken after nivolumab (anti-PD-1) treatment. CDR3 protein: CAWQPGRDNSPLHF. CDR3 DNA sequence: TGTGCCTGGCAACCCGGACGGGATAATTCACCCCTCCACTTT.